This entry is about one T cell receptor beta chain. Measured with immunoSEQ multiplex PCR; TCRdb has only the in-frame clones, and not every one. The sample shows roughly 120,000 clones, 78% of them seen only once. In germline, CDR1 is KGHSH, CDR2 LQKENI. The length of the CDR3 is 16 residues. With 1 base removed from V and 4 bases from J, the gap between germline ends came to 16 bases. This entry is derived from a study of blood T cell repertoires in COVID-19. The sequenced sample consisted of peripheral blood. This TCR came from a man between 65 and 79 years old with acute or convalescent COVID-19. This chain links TRBV18 with TRBJ1-1; maybe TRBD1 (6 bases). CDR3 region: CASSPLTGEGGTEAFF. As DNA, the CDR3 is TGTGCCAGCTCACCACTGACGGGGGAGGGGGGCACTGAAGCTTTCTTT.